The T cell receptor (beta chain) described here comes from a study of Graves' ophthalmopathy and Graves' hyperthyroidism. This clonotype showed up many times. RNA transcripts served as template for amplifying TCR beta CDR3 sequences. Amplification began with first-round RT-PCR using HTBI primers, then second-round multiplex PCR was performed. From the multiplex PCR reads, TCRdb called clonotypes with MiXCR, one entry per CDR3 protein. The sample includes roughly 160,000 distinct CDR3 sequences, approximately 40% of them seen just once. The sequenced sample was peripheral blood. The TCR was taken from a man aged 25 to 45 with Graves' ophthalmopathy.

For the CDR3, the DNA is TGTGCCAGCAGTCCCGGGGGGTCCTACGAGCAGTACTTC. This translates into CASSPGGSYEQYF. V and J are TRBV28 and TRBJ2-7; TRBD2 matches at 7 bases. The ends lost 5 bases at V and 1 base at J; junction bases unmatched: 2. The germline gives CDR1 MDHEN, CDR2 SYDVKM. This CDR3 has 13 amino acids.